This T cell receptor (beta chain) was captured in a study of T cells after yellow fever vaccination. Study-level findings and limits: Weaker overall was a secondary response that nonetheless peaked faster, on day 5 versus 15.

TCRdb processed the 5' RACE reads anew with MiXCR; each CDR3 protein has one entry. The table includes some 550,000 distinct CDR3 sequences, under 25% detected once. Note on this clonotype: The antigen is undetermined.

V was trimmed by 3 bases and J by 0 bases, leaving 6 bases between them. The length of the CDR3 is 13 residues. Germline CDR1 and CDR2: SNHLY and FYNNEI. Sequences were derived from PBMCs, sampled 15 days after the yellow fever booster vaccination. This TCR was recovered from a man aged 30 to 39 who received the YFV17D yellow fever vaccine. The rearrangement uses TRBV2 and TRBJ2-7; D is unresolved. The CDR3 nucleotides read TGTGCCAGCAGTGACTTGCACTCCTACGAGCAGTACTTC. Protein product: CASSDLHSYEQYF.